The 6 T cell receptor beta chains reported below all come from one sample, sequenced in a study of T cell responses to AZD1222 COVID-19 vaccine. Sequencing used immunoSEQ multiplex PCR; TCRdb keeps in-frame clones, though not all of them. The sample contains approximately 120,000 clones, about 90% of which appear only once. Sequencing used peripheral blood, obtained on day 0 of AZD1222 vaccination. The receptors originated from an adult in good health.

The chain carries TRBV6-5 and TRBJ2-3; TRBD1 agrees at 8 bases. Germline V gene data show CDR1 as MNHEY and CDR2 as SVGAGI. CDR3 length: 15 residues. Trimming removed 7 bases from V and 2 bases from J; junction bases left unmatched: 8. CDR3 sequence reads: CASNPGQGSTDTQYF. CDR3 bases: TGTGCCAGCAATCCCGGACAGGGATCCACAGATACGCAGTATTTT.

The chain has TRBV5-1 and TRBJ1-3; maybe TRBD1 (6 bases). This CDR3 has 13 amino acids. CDR1 and CDR2 (germline): SGHRS, YFSETQ. Deletions cut 7 bases from V and 3 bases from J, with 11 bases between. This chain's CDR3 is CASGAGDGNTIYF. The CDR3 DNA is TGCGCCAGCGGGGCAGGGGATGGAAACACCATATATTTT.

This sequence joins TRBV4-3 and TRBJ1-5; D is undetermined. The V and J ends lost 1 base and 6 bases respectively, with 13 bases between them. The CDR3 is 15 amino acids. CDR1 is LGHNA and CDR2 is YSLEER in the germline V gene. CDR3 loop: CASSQVVSQAQPQHF. Written as DNA, the CDR3 is TGCGCCAGCAGCCAAGTAGTTTCCCAGGCTCAGCCCCAGCATTTT.

The gene calls are TRBV3-1 (or the pseudogene TRBV3-2) and TRBJ2-5; 11 nucleotides line up with TRBD2. V lost 6 bases, J lost 3 bases, and 6 bases stayed unmatched. CDR3 length equals 15 residues. CDR1 is LGHDT, CDR2 YNNKEL, per germline (reference sequence). The CDR3, as DNA: TGTGCCAGCAGTCCTAGCGGGGGGACCGAAGAGACCCAGTACTTC. It codes for CASSPSGGTEETQYF.

The chain combines TRBV10-1 with TRBJ1-1; no clear D. This CDR3 spans 13 amino acids. Trimming left V 0 bases short and J 4 bases short, with 6 bases between. Germline CDR1 is WNHNN and CDR2 is SYGVQD (reference sequence). As DNA, the CDR3 is TGCGCCAGCAGTGAGTCGATAGTCACTGAAGCTTTCTTT. Protein sequence: CASSESIVTEAFF.

CDR3 in amino acids: CASSFRTSTDTQYF. The CDR3 DNA follows: TGCGCCAGCAGCTTCCGAACTAGCACAGATACGCAGTATTTT. The V and J genes are TRBV5-1 and TRBJ2-3; D gene unclear. Between the trimmed V and J ends, which lost 2 bases and 0 bases, there was a span of 7 bases. This CDR3 has 14 residues. The germline gives CDR1 SGHRS, CDR2 YFSETQ.